Following are 15 T cell receptor beta chains from one sample sequenced in a study of blood T cell repertoires in COVID-19. Assay used: immunoSEQ multiplex PCR; TCRdb lists only in-frame clones, some missing. The sample yields some 380,000 clones, about 90% seen once. Sequenced: peripheral blood. These receptors all stem from a man between 18 and 29 years old with active or convalescent COVID-19.

The chain uses TRBV28 and TRBJ2-7; tentative D call: TRBD1 (6 bases). CDR3 size: 16 residues. The germline CDR1 and CDR2 sequences are MDHEN and SYDVKM. Trimming pared 4 bases from V and 2 bases from J, leaving 18 bases between. CDR3 residues: CASSSTDSIITYEQYF. The DNA for the CDR3 is TGTGCCAGCAGTTCCACGGACAGCATAATAACCTACGAGCAGTACTTC.

The V call is TRBV18, the J call TRBJ2-2; D gene ambiguous. The germline gives CDR1 KGHSH, CDR2 LQKENI. The V and J ends lost 3 bases and 6 bases respectively, with 14 bases between them. CDR3 size: 15 residues. CDR3 sequence: CASSPLGTKAGELFF. The CDR3 coding sequence is TGTGCCAGCTCACCCCTCGGAACTAAGGCCGGGGAGCTGTTTTTT.

The chain joins TRBV21-1 to TRBJ2-7; the listed D gene, TRBD2, was not tested against the DNA. TRBV21-1 is a known pseudogene. The CDR3 runs 16 residues. CDR3 sequence (DNA): TGTGCCAGCAGCAAAGAGGGGGGGGTTAGCTCCTACGAGCAGTACTTC. It is translated as CASSKEGGVSSYEQYF.

The chain carries TRBV3-1 (or the pseudogene TRBV3-2) and TRBJ1-2; D uncertain. Germline lookup yields CDR1 LGHDT and CDR2 YNNKEL (reference sequence). This CDR3 is built from 12 residues. V lost 2 bases, J lost 7 bases, and 8 bases lay in between. The CDR3 loop is CASSQPGSGYTF. The CDR3 DNA follows: TGTGCCAGCAGCCAACCCGGGTCTGGCTACACCTTC.

CDR3 sequence: CASSQESRVVPGELFF. The CDR3 region has the DNA TGTGCCAGCAGCCAAGAATCACGGGTAGTACCCGGGGAGCTGTTTTTT. The chain carries TRBV14 and TRBJ2-2; D uncertain. CDR1 SGHDN and CDR2 FVKESK come from the germline V gene. V was trimmed by 0 bases and J by 6 bases, leaving 14 bases between them. This CDR3 contains 16 residues. Filled out from reference TRBV14 and TRBJ2-2, the complete variable domain reads EAGVTQFPSHSVIEKGQTVTLRCDPISGHDNLYWYRRVMGKEIKFLLHFVKESKQDESGMPNNRFLAERTGGTYSTLKVQPAELEDSGVYFCASSQESRVVPGELFFGEGSRLTVL.

The chain combines TRBV19 with TRBJ2-4; the D is unclear. Germline V CDR1 and CDR2: LNHDA, SQIVND (reference sequence). The CDR3 consists of 17 residues. The V end lost 3 bases, the J end lost 0 bases, and 15 bases lay between the germline ends. As DNA, the CDR3 is TGTGCCAGTAGTATCGCTGTCGCGTCCTTAGCCAAAAACATTCAGTACTTC. Translated, it gives CASSIAVASLAKNIQYF. The complete variable domain, with remaining parts taken from reference TRBV19 and TRBJ2-4, reads DGGITQSPKYLFRKEGQNVTLSCEQNLNHDAMYWYRQDPGQGLRLIYYSQIVNDFQKGDIAEGYSVSREKKESFPLTVTSAQKNPTAFYLCASSIAVASLAKNIQYFGAGTRLSVL.

The chain uses TRBV19 and TRBJ2-2; 8 bases agree with TRBD1. V was pared by 6 bases and J by 2 bases, with 8 bases of the junction left unmatched. Germline V CDR1 and CDR2: LNHDA, SQIVND (reference sequence). The CDR3 sequence is 16 residues long. For the CDR3, the DNA is TGTGCCAGTAGCATGGGGACAGGAAGCAACACCGGGGAGCTGTTTTTT. Translating gives CASSMGTGSNTGELFF.

The chain combines TRBV10-3 with TRBJ1-5, with TRBD1 matching 8 bases. Germline CDR1 reads ENHRY; CDR2 reads SYGVKD. The ends lost 10 bases at V and 1 base at J; junction bases unmatched: 12. The CDR3 contains 16 residues. CDR3 sequence (DNA): TGTGCCACCTGGGACGACCAGGGGGCAAGCAATCAGCCCCAGCATTTT. Its protein product is CATWDDQGASNQPQHF.

The chain links TRBV7-9 to TRBJ1-1; no clear D gene. The V end lost 1 base, the J end lost 1 base, and 10 bases lay between the germline ends. The CDR3 consists of 15 residues. The germline V gene encodes CDR1 SEHNR and CDR2 FQNEAQ (reference sequence). The CDR3 DNA sequence: TGTGCCAGCAGCTTAGTTGTGGGAGAGAACACTGAAGCTTTCTTT. It encodes CASSLVVGENTEAFF. Supplemented by reference TRBV7-9 and TRBJ1-1, the full variable domain reads DTGVSQNPRHKITKRGQNVTFRCDPISEHNRLYWYRQTLGQGPEFLTYFQNEAQLEKSRLLSDRFSAERPKGSFSTLEIQRTEQGDSAMYLCASSLVVGENTEAFFGQGTRLTVV.

The CDR3 spells CASSPWDRGNLTPGELFF. DNA for the CDR3: TGTGCCAGCAGCCCCTGGGACAGGGGGAACCTAACCCCCGGGGAGCTGTTTTTT. The V call is TRBV11-3, the J call TRBJ2-2; the match to TRBD1 covers 11 bases. This CDR3 comprises 18 residues. Losses at the gene ends were 5 bases for V and 6 bases for J; bases not matched to a gene: 14. Germline lookup yields CDR1 SGHNT and CDR2 YENEEA.

The CDR3 bases are TGTGCCAGCAGAAGACAGGGTGATAGCTACGAGCAGTACTTC. This gives the protein CASRRQGDSYEQYF. The chain has TRBV27 and TRBJ2-7, with 7 bases that match TRBD1. The CDR3 runs to 14 residues. Germline loops: CDR1 MNHEY, CDR2 SMNVEV (reference sequence). The V segment lost 6 bases and the J segment 3 bases; nucleotides outside the gene matches: 8.

The chain's CDR3 is CASSTSSSGFTEAFF. The CDR3 region has the DNA TGTGCCAGCAGCACGAGTTCCTCAGGGTTCACTGAAGCTTTCTTT. The V call is TRBV7-2, the J call TRBJ1-1; the D gene is possibly TRBD1 (5 bases). The CDR3 spans 15 residues. The germline CDR1 and CDR2 sequences are SGHTA and FQGNSA. Trimming took off 5 bases at V and 4 bases at J, with 17 bases between the two ends. Complete variable domain (other parts from reference TRBV7-2 and TRBJ1-1): GAGVSQSPSNKVTEKGKDVELRCDPISGHTALYWYRQSLGQGLEFLIYFQGNSAPDKSGLPSDRFSAERTGGSVSTLTIQRTQQEDSAVYLCASSTSSSGFTEAFFGQGTRLTVV.

This sequence joins TRBV19 and TRBJ1-4, with TRBD1 matching over 8 bases. The germline CDR1 and CDR2 sequences are LNHDA and SQIVND (reference sequence). The CDR3 length is 14 residues. J gave up 8 bases and V 7 bases, and 9 bases lay outside the gene matches. CDR3 sequence (DNA): TGTGCCAGTAAACCGGACAGGGTGAAGGAAAAACTGTTTTTT. The encoded protein is CASKPDRVKEKLFF.

The V call is TRBV19, the J call TRBJ2-6, with D perhaps TRBD2 (6 bases). Trimming removed 6 bases at V and 1 base at J, with 13 bases between. Germline CDR1 is LNHDA and CDR2 is SQIVND (reference sequence). This CDR3 is 16 amino acids long. CDR3 in amino acids: CASRRGGASGANVLTF. The CDR3 DNA follows: TGTGCCAGTAGACGGGGAGGAGCTTCTGGGGCCAACGTCCTGACTTTC.

The gene calls are TRBV6-1 and TRBJ1-2, with D maybe TRBD1 (6 bases). The ends were cut back, 1 base at V and 4 bases at J, with 10 bases in the middle. Germline V gives CDR1 MNHNS, CDR2 SASEGT. The CDR3 is made up of 14 amino acids. CDR3 nucleotides: TGTGCCAGCAGTGAAGTTAGGACAGCCTATGGCTACACCTTC. Translating gives CASSEVRTAYGYTF.